The 25 T cell receptor beta chains reported below all come from one sample, sequenced in a study of blood T cells in healthy people across ages. Together with a sample-barcoded 5' primer, a J-beta primer mix was included in a second PCR lasting about 7 to 12 cycles. MiXCR, applied by TCRdb to the 5' RACE reads, yields one record per CDR3 protein. The data show about 1.6 million distinct CDR3 sequences, approximately 32% seen once. The source material was blood. Receptors were obtained from a woman under 40 in good health.

This clonotype was seen a single time. V gene TRBV3-1 combines with J gene TRBJ1-5; D remains unclear. The CDR3 consists of 15 residues. Germline assignment: CDR1 LGHDT and CDR2 YNNKEL (reference sequence). V shed 0 bases and J shed 6 bases, with 12 bases lying between them. DNA for the CDR3: TGTGCCAGCAGCCAAGATCCAGGAAGAAGTCAGCCCCAGCATTTT. This gives the protein CASSQDPGRSQPQHF. The full variable domain, with the rest looked up from reference TRBV3-1 and TRBJ1-5, is DTAVSQTPKYLVTQMGNDKSIKCEQNLGHDTMYWYKQDSKKFLKIMFSYNNKELIINETVPNRFSPKSPDKAHLNLHINSLELGDSAVYFCASSQDPGRSQPQHFGDGTRLSIL.

The chain uses TRBV5-6 and TRBJ2-7; D may correspond to TRBD1 or TRBD2 (6 bases each). Trimming removed 5 bases from V and 4 bases from J, with 16 bases in between. CDR3 length: 14 residues. Germline CDR1 and CDR2: SGHDT and YYEEEE. The CDR3 sequence: CASRIWQGRYEQYF. The CDR3 nucleotides are TGTGCCAGCAGGATTTGGCAGGGGAGGTACGAGCAGTACTTC.

The CDR3, as DNA: TGTGCCAGCAATAGAGCGGGAAACAATGAGCAGTACTTC. Encoded protein: CASNRAGNNEQYF. This rearrangement joins TRBV12-3 or TRBV12-4 to TRBJ2-5, with 7 positions matching TRBD2. The trim removed 7 bases at V and 11 bases at J, leaving 13 bases unmatched. CDR3 length: 13 amino acids.

The chain combines TRBV18 with TRBJ2-5, with D possibly called TRBD1 or TRBD2 (5 bases each). The J call may be faulty, since TRBJ2-7 better matches the DNA end. The CDR3 spans 15 residues. Germline loops: CDR1 KGHSH, CDR2 LQKENI. The CDR3 DNA follows: TGTGCCAGCTCACGGGGCGGGCCTGGGCTGAGCGAGCAGTACTTC. Encoded protein: CASSRGGPGLSEQYF.

This chain uses TRBV6-1 with TRBJ2-5, with unresolved D. The germline V and J ends were trimmed by 10 bases and 1 base, with 16 bases remaining between them. This CDR3 has 14 residues. Germline-derived CDR1 and CDR2 are MNHNS and SASEGT. For the CDR3, the DNA is TGTGCCACCAGACTCTCCGCACTCCAAGAGACCCAGTACTTC. It yields the protein CATRLSALQETQYF.

The rearrangement links TRBV12-3 or TRBV12-4 to TRBJ2-7; possibly TRBD1 or TRBD2 for D (5 bases each). Trimming took off 8 bases at V and 4 bases at J, with 18 bases between the two ends. This CDR3 comprises 14 residues. Written as DNA, the CDR3 is TGTGCCAGCCGGTCGACGGGGCAGGGTTACGAGCAGTACTTC. Amino acids: CASRSTGQGYEQYF.

The table lists this clonotype with a few counts. V usage is TRBV5-1 and J usage is TRBJ2-7; D perhaps matches TRBD1 (5 bases). This CDR3 is 15 amino acids long. Per germline, CDR1 SGHRS and CDR2 YFSETQ. Trimming left V 3 bases short and J 0 bases short, with 13 bases between. The CDR3 loop reads CASSSTQGFSYEQYF. For the CDR3, the DNA is TGCGCCAGCAGCTCCACCCAGGGTTTCTCCTACGAGCAGTACTTC.

This clonotype was picked up a small number of times. The rearrangement joins TRBV5-5 to TRBJ2-3; TRBD1 matches 9 bases. Germline values: CDR1 SGHKS, CDR2 YYEKEE (reference sequence). There are 16 residues in the CDR3. With V trimmed by 0 bases and J by 7 bases, 9 bases remained unmatched. The CDR3 sequence: CASSLGLDRGLNTQYF. The CDR3 DNA follows: TGTGCCAGCAGCTTGGGCTTGGACAGGGGATTAAATACGCAGTATTTT.

The sample holds a few counts of this clonotype. The rearrangement uses TRBV25-1 and TRBJ1-2; D unresolved. The V gene lost 5 bases and the J gene lost 4 bases, with 8 bases spanning the gap. There are 12 residues in the CDR3. Germline V gives CDR1 MGHDK, CDR2 SYGVNS. CDR3 in DNA: TGTGCCAGCAGTACGTCAGTCTATGGCTACACCTTC. This gives the protein CASSTSVYGYTF.

The V gene is TRBV2, the J gene TRBJ1-2; D uncertain. CDR1 is SNHLY and CDR2 is FYNNEI in the germline V gene. The CDR3 totals 14 residues. Trimming pared 3 bases from V and 7 bases from J, leaving 15 bases between. In nucleotides, the CDR3 is TGTGCCAGCAGTGATATGCGGGGTTATGCTGGCTACACCTTC. Its protein product is CASSDMRGYAGYTF.

This clonotype was recorded a few times. The rearrangement joins TRBV6-2 or TRBV6-3 to TRBJ2-7, with 10 bases fitting TRBD1. The CDR3 length is 16 residues. The germline V gene encodes CDR1 MNHEY and CDR2 SVGEGT. With V trimmed by 2 bases and J by 4 bases, 8 bases remained unmatched. CDR3 nucleotide sequence: TGTGCCAGCAGTTACAGTCGGGGGACAGGGGCGTACGAGCAGTACTTC. Protein product: CASSYSRGTGAYEQYF.

V gene TRBV7-6 combines with J gene TRBJ2-7; D may be TRBD1 (7 bases). CDR3 length equals 17 residues. Germline CDR1 SGHVS, CDR2 FNYEAQ. V was trimmed by 2 bases and J by 6 bases, leaving 23 bases between them. The DNA of the CDR3 is TGTGCCAGCAGCTTAAGCTCCAGCGGCGGGACAGCGGGCGAGCAGTACTTC. Protein sequence: CASSLSSSGGTAGEQYF.

There are a few counts of this clonotype. The CDR3 loop is CASSFVQETFGGANVLTF. The CDR3 DNA follows: TGCGCCAGCAGCTTCGTACAGGAGACCTTTGGAGGGGCCAACGTCCTGACTTTC. The chain recombines TRBV5-1 with TRBJ2-6; tentative D call: TRBD1 (5 bases). CDR1 and CDR2 from the germline V gene are SGHRS and YFSETQ. V was cut by 2 bases and J by 4 bases, with 19 bases left in between. This CDR3 contains 18 residues.

This clonotype was detected a few times. This chain joins TRBV4-1 and TRBJ2-7; D may match TRBD1 or TRBD2 (5 bases each). Between the trimmed V and J ends, which lost 3 bases and 3 bases, there was a span of 15 bases. This CDR3 spans 15 amino acids. CDR1 is MGHRA, CDR2 YSYEKL, per germline. CDR3 sequence (DNA): TGCGCCAGCAGCCAGACCGGGACGGCCATCTACGAGCAGTACTTC. Translated: CASSQTGTAIYEQYF.

This chain uses TRBV5-1 with TRBJ2-5; D perhaps matches TRBD1 (5 bases). V shed 4 bases and J shed 2 bases, with 12 bases lying between them. Germline assignment: CDR1 SGHRS and CDR2 YFSETQ. This CDR3 comprises 14 residues. For the CDR3, the DNA is TGCGCCAGCAGCCCGACAGTGCCTCAAGAGACCCAGTACTTC. Translating it yields CASSPTVPQETQYF.

A remark on this clonotype: Sequence at one end of the junction differs from germline and may be a read error. The chain combines TRBV6-1 with TRBJ2-1, with TRBD2 matching 9 bases. Looked up from germline, CDR1 is MNHNS and CDR2 is SASEGT. The length of the CDR3 is 15 residues. This chain's CDR3 is CAGSESSGMGYEQFF. CDR3 sequence (DNA): TGTGCCGGCAGTGAATCTAGCGGGATGGGCTATGAGCAGTTCTTC.

Only a few counts were recorded for this clonotype. The CDR3 DNA reads TGTGCCAGCAGTCGGAAAGACGGATCCTCCTACGAGCAGTACTTC. Translation: CASSRKDGSSYEQYF. The chain links TRBV27 to TRBJ2-7; D is unresolved. V was pared by 5 bases and J by 0 bases, with 14 bases between. The length of the CDR3 is 15 residues. CDR1 is MNHEY and CDR2 is SMNVEV in the germline V gene (reference sequence).

This sequence joins TRBV7-2 and TRBJ2-3, with D possibly matching TRBD2 (5 bases). The CDR3 runs to 16 residues. The germline CDR1 and CDR2 sequences are SGHTA and FQGNSA. V lost 0 bases, J lost 2 bases, and 12 bases lay in between. The CDR3, as DNA: TGTGCCAGCAGCTTAGCGAGGGCCGCACTCACAGATACGCAGTATTTT. Its translation: CASSLARAALTDTQYF.

The rearrangement links TRBV5-1 to TRBJ2-7, with 8 nucleotides matching TRBD1. The CDR3 loop spans 17 amino acids. The V gene's germline CDR1 is SGHRS and CDR2 YFSETQ. V shed 3 bases and J 0 bases; nucleotides not matched to a gene: 11. CDR3 DNA sequence: TGCGCCAGCAGCTCCGGACAGGGTAGGAAGGACTCCTACGAGCAGTACTTC. Its translation: CASSSGQGRKDSYEQYF.

This clonotype showed up just a few times. The CDR3 nucleotides read TGTGCCAGCAGTTTCCGACTAGCGGGAGTGGGAGATACGCAGTATTTT. This encodes CASSFRLAGVGDTQYF. The chain employs TRBV28 and TRBJ2-3, with 12 positions matching TRBD2. The CDR3 has 16 residues. V trimming: 3 bases; J trimming: 5 bases; junction bases outside the gene matches: 6. Germline loops: CDR1 MDHEN, CDR2 SYDVKM.

This rearrangement joins TRBV20-1 to TRBJ2-6; 7 bases are a match to TRBD1. CDR3 length: 19 residues. V trimming: 5 bases; J trimming: 0 bases; junction bases outside the gene matches: 16. Per the germline V gene, CDR1 is DFQATT and CDR2 is SNEGSKA (reference sequence). This CDR3 reads CSAQGGRGQTLSGANVLTF. The CDR3 bases are TGCAGTGCTCAAGGGGGCAGGGGACAGACACTCTCTGGGGCCAACGTCCTGACTTTC.

The rearrangement joins TRBV20-1 to TRBJ2-2; tentatively, D is TRBD1 (5 bases). Germline V gene data show CDR1 as DFQATT and CDR2 as SNEGSKA (reference sequence). V was clipped by 4 bases and J by 3 bases, with 9 bases between them. The CDR3 consists of 13 residues. The CDR3 reads CSATGKHTGELFF. As DNA, the CDR3 is TGCAGTGCTACAGGGAAGCACACCGGGGAGCTGTTTTTT.

This clonotype was detected a few times. V is TRBV9 and J is TRBJ2-1, with 9 bases fitting TRBD1. J gave up 8 bases and V 10 bases, and 13 bases lay outside the gene matches. This CDR3 has 14 amino acids. Germline V CDR1 and CDR2: SGDLS, YYNGEE. CDR3 sequence: CAGPPDRGQDEQFF. DNA for the CDR3: TGTGCCGGCCCCCCGGACAGGGGACAGGATGAGCAGTTCTTC.

This clonotype showed up just a few times. V is TRBV25-1 and J is TRBJ1-2, with D perhaps matching TRBD1 (6 bases). Germline lookup yields CDR1 MGHDK and CDR2 SYGVNS. The CDR3 consists of 13 residues. Trimming took 2 bases from V and 7 from J, leaving 11 bases between them. CDR3 DNA sequence: TGTGCCAGCAGTGAAGGGGACATTTCTGGCTACACCTTC. It yields the protein CASSEGDISGYTF.

This clonotype appeared a few times. The chain joins TRBV11-2 to TRBJ2-7; 10 bases agree with TRBD1. V shed 5 bases, J shed 4 bases, and the junction held 11 bases outside the gene matches. Germline V gives CDR1 SGHAT, CDR2 FQNNGV. This CDR3 is 16 amino acids long. DNA of the CDR3: TGTGCCAGCAGCCGAAGAGTAGGACAGGGGGTATACGAGCAGTACTTC. Protein product: CASSRRVGQGVYEQYF.